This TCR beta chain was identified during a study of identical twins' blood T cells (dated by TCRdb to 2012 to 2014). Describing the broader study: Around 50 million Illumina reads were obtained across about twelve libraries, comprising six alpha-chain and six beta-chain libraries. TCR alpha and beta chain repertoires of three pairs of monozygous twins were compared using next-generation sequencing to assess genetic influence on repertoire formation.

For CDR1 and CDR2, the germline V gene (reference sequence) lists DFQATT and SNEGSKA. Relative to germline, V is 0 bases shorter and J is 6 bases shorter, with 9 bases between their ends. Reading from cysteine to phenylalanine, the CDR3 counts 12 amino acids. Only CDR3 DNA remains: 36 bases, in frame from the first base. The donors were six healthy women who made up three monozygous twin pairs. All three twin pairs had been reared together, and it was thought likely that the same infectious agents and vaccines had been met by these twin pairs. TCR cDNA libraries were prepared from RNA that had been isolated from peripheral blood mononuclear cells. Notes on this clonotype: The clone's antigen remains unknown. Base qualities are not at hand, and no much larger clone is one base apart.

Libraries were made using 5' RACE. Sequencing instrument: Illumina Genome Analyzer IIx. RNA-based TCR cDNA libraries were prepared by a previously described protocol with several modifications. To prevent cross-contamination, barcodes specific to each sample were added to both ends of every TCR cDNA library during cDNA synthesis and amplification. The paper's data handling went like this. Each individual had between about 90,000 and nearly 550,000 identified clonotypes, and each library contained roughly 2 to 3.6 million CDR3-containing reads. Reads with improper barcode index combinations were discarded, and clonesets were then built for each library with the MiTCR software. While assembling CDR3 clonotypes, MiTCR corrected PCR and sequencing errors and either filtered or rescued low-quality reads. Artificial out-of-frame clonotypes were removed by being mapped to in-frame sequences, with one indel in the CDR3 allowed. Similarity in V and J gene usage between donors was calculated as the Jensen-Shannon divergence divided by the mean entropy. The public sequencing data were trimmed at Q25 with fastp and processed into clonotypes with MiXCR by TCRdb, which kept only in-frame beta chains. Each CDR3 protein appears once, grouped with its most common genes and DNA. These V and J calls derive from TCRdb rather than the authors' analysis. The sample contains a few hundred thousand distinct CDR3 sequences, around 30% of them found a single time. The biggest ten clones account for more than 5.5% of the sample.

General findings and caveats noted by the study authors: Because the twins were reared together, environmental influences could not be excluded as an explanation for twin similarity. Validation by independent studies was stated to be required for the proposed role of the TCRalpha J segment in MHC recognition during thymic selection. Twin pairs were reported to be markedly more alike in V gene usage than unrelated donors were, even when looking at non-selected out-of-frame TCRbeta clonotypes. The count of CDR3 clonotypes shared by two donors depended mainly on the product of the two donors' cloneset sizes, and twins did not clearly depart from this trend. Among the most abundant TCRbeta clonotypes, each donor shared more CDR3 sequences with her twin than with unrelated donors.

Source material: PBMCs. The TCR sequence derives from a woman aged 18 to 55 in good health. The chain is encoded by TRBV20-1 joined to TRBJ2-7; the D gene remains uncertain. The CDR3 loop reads CSARDPRAEQYF. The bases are TGCAGTGCTAGAGATCCCAGAGCCGAGCAGTACTTC.